These T cell receptor beta chains were read from a single sample in a study of cytomegalovirus exposure and HLA in healthy donors. Assay: immunoSEQ multiplex PCR; the TCRdb copy retains only in-frame clones and omits some. This sample's clone table lists 53,000 or so clones. Sequences were obtained from PBMCs. The source of these receptors is a man younger than 30 in good health and CMV-seropositive. Both conserved end residues are part of each CDR3. Each record gives: CDR3 DNA, CDR3 protein, D gene, V gene, J gene. A D gene is named only where the DNA matches it firmly.

TGTGCCAGCAGTTTCGAGGGCCCCTACACTGAAGCTTTCTTT	CASSFEGPYTEAFF	.	TRBV27	TRBJ1-1
TGTGCTAGTGGTTTGATGACAACTCAAGAGACCCAGTACTTC	CASGLMTTQETQYF	.	TRBV12-5	TRBJ2-5
TGTGCCAGCAGCCCGACTAGAGGAGAGACCCAGTACTTC	CASSPTRGETQYF	.	TRBV27	TRBJ2-5
TGTGCCAGCACCCAGCAGGGACAGGCCCCCGGTACGCAGTATTTT	CASTQQGQAPGTQYF	TRBD1	TRBV7-6	TRBJ2-3
TGCGCCAGCAGCCAAGGCACGGGAAGGGCGGGAGTGGGTGAGCAGTTCTTC	CASSQGTGRAGVGEQFF	TRBD2	TRBV4-1	TRBJ2-1
TGTGCCAGCAGCTTGGGACAAAGGCACCTCCACTTT	CASSLGQRHLHF	.	TRBV5-6	TRBJ1-6
TGTGCCAGCAGTTCGGGGGGAGGGCTCAGCAATCAGCCCCAGCATTTT	CASSSGGGLSNQPQHF	.	TRBV28	TRBJ1-5
TGTGCCACCAGGACAGGGGACTCTACAAACTATGGCTACACCTTC	CATRTGDSTNYGYTF	TRBD1	TRBV27	TRBJ1-2
TGTGCCAGCAGCGCTACCGGGACAGGGACCTTCTATGGCTACACCTTC	CASSATGTGTFYGYTF	TRBD1	TRBV9	TRBJ1-2
TGTGCCAGTAACGCCACGCCAAGACAGGCGGTCTCTGAAGCTTTCTTT	CASNATPRQAVSEAFF	.	TRBV19	TRBJ1-1
TGTGCCAGTACCTTTGGGTCCGGGGGTGAAGCTTTCTTT	CASTFGSGGEAFF	.	TRBV19	TRBJ1-1
TGTGCCAGCAGTTTTTCCGGGACAGACCCCTACGAGCAGTACTTC	CASSFSGTDPYEQYF	TRBD1	TRBV28	TRBJ2-7
TGTGCCAGCAGCCGGCACCTGAACACTGAAGCTTTCTTT	CASSRHLNTEAFF	.	TRBV16	TRBJ1-1
TGTGCCTGGAGTCCCGGACTAGACGGTATCGATGAGCAGTTCTTC	CAWSPGLDGIDEQFF	TRBD2	TRBV30	TRBJ2-1
TGTGCCAGCAGTCGATCAGGGGTTTCCTCCTACGAGCAGTACTTC	CASSRSGVSSYEQYF	.	TRBV6-5	TRBJ2-7
TGTGCCATCAGCTCAAAATCCGAGGAGCCCCAGCATTTT	CAISSKSEEPQHF	.	TRBV10-3	TRBJ1-5
TGTGCCAGCAGTTATTCGTTCAGGGGCAATGAGCAGTTCTTC	CASSYSFRGNEQFF	.	TRBV6-9	TRBJ2-1
TGTGCCAGCAGCCGCCGGGACAGGCTGACCGTGGGAAACACCATATATTTT	CASSRRDRLTVGNTIYF	TRBD1	TRBV14	TRBJ1-3
TGCAGCGTTGGCAGGGGGACCTACGAGCAGTACTTC	CSVGRGTYEQYF	TRBD1	TRBV29-1	TRBJ2-7
TGTGCCAGCAGAATCTCGGGACAGGGGGCCTACGAGCAGTACTTC	CASRISGQGAYEQYF	TRBD1	TRBV13	TRBJ2-7
TGTGCCAGCAGTGACACGGGGATGTTTAACGAGCAGTACTTC	CASSDTGMFNEQYF	.	TRBV6-1	TRBJ2-7
TGTGCCAGCAGTGAATGGGGCGCTGAAGCTTTCTTT	CASSEWGAEAFF	.	TRBV25-1	TRBJ1-1